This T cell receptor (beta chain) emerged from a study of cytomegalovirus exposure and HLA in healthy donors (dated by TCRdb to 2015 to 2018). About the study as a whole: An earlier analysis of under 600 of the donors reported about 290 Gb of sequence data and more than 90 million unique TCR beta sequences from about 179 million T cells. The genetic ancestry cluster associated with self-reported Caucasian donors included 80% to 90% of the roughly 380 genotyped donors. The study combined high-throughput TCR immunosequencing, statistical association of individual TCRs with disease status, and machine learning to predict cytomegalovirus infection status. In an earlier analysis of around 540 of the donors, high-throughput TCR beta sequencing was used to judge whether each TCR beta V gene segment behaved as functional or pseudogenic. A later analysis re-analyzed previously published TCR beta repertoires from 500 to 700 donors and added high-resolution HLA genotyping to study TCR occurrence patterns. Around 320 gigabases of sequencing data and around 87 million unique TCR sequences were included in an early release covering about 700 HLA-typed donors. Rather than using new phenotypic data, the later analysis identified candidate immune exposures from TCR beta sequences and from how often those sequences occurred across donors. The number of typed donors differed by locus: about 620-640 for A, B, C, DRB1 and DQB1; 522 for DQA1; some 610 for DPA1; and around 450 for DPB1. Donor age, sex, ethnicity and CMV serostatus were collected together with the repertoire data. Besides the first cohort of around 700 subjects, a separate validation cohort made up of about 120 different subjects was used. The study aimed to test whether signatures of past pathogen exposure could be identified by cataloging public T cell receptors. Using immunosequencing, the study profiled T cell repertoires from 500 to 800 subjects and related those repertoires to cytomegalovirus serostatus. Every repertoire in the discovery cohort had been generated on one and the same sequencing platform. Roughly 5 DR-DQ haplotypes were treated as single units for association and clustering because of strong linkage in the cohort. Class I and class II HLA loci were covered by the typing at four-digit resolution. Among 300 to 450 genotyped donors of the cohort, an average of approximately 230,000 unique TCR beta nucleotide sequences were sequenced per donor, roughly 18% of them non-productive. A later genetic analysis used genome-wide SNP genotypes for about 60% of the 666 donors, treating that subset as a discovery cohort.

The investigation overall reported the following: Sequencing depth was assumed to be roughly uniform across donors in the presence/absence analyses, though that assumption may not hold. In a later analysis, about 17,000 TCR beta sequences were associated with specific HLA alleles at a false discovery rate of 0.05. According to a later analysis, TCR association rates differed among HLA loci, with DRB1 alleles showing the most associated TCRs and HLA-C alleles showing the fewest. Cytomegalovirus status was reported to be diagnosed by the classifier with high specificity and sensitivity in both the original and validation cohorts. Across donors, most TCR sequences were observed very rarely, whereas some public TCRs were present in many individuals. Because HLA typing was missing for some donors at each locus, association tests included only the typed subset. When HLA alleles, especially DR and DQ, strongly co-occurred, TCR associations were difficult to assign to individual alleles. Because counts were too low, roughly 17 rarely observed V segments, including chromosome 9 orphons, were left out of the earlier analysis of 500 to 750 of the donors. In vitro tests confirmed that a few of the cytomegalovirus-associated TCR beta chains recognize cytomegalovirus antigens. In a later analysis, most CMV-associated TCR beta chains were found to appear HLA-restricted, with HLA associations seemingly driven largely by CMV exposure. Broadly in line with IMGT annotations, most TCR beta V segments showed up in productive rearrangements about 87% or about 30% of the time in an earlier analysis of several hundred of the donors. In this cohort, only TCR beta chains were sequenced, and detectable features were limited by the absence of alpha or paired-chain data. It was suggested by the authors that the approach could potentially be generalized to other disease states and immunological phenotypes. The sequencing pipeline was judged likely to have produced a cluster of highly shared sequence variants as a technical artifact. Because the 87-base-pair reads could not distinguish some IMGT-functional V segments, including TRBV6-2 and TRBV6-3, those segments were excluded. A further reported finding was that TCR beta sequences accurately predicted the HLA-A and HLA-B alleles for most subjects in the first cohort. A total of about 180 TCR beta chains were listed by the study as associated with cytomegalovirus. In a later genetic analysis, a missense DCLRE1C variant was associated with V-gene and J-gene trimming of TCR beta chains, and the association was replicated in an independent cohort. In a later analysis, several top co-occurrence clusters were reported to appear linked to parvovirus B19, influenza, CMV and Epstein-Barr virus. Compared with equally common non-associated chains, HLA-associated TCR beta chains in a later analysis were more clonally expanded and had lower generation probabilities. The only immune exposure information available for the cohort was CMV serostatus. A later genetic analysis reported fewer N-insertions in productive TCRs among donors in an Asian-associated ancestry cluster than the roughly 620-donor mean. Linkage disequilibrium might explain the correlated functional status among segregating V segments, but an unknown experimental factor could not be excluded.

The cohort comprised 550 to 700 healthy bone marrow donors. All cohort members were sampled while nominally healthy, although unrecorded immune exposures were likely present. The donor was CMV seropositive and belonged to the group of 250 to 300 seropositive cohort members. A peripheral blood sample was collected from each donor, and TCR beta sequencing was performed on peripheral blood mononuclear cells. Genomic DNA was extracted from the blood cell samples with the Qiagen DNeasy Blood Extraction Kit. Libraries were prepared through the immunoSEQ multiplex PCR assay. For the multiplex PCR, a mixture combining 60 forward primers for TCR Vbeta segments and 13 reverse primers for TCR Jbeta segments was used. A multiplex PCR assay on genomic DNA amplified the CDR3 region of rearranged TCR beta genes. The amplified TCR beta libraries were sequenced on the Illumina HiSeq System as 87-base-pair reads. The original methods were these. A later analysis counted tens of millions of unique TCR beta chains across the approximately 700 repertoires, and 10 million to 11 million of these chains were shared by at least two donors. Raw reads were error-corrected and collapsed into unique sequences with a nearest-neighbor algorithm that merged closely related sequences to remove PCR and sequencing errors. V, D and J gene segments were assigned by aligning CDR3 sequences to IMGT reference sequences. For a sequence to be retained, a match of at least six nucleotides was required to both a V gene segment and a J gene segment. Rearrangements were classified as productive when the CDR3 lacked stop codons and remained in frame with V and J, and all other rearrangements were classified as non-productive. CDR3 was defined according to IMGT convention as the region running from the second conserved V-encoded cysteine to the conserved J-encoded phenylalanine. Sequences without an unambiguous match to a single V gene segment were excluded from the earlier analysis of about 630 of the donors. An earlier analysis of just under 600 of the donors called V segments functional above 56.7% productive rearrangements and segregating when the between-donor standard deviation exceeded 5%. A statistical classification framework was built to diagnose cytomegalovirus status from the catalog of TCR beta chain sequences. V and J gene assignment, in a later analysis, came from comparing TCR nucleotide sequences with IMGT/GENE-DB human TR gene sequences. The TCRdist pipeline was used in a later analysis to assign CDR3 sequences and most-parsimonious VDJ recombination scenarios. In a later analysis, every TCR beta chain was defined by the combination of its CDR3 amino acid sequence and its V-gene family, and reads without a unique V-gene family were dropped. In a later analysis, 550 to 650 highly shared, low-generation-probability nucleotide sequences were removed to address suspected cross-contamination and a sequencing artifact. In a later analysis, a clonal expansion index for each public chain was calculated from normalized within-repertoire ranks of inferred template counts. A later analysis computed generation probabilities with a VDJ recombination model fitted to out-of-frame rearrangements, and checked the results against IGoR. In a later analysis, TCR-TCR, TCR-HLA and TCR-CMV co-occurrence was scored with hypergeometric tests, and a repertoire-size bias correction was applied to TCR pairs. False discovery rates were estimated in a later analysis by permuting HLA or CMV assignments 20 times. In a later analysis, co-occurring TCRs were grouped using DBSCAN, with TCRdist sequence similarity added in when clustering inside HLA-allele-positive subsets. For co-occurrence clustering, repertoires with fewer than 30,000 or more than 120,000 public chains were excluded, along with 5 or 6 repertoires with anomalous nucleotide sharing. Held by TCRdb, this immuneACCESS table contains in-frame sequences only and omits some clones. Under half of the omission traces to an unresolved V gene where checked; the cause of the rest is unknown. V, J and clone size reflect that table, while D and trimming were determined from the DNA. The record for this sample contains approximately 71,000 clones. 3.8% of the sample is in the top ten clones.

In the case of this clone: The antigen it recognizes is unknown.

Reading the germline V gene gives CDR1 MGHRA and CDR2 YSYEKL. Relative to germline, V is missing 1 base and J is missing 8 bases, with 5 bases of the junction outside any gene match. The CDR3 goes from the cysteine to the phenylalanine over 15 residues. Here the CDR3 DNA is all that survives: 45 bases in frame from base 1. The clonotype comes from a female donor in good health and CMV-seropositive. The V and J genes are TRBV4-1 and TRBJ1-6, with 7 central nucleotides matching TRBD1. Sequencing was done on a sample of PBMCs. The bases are TGCGCCAGCAGCCAAGGACAGGGCGGGGATTCACCCCTCCACTTT. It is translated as CASSQGQGGDSPLHF.